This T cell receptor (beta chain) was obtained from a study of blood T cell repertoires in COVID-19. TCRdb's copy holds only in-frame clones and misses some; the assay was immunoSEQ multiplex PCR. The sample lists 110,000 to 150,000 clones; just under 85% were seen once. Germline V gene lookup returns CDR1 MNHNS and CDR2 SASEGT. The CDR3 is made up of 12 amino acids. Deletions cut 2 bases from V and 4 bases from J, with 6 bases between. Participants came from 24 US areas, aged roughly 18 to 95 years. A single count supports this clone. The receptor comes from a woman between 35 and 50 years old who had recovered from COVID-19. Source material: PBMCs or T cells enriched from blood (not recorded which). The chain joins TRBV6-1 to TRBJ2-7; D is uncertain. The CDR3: CASSEYTYEQYF. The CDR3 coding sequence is TGTGCCAGCAGTGAATACACGTACGAGCAGTACTTC.